This T cell receptor beta chain was retrieved from a study of human T cells and chemical hapten exposure. Across the study: From small differences in pooled library volume came most of the variation in per-sample TCR yields. General study findings and limits: Clustering by CDR3 similarity yielded significantly more large clusters from expanded TCRs than controls.

Within the library, unique molecular identifiers were attached to each individual cDNA molecule. MiXCR, run by TCRdb on the RACE reads, gives a single entry per CDR3 protein. The sample contains about 93,000 distinct CDR3 sequences, 7.5% to 9.5% of which appear only once. The V segment lost 0 bases and the J segment 5 bases; nucleotides outside the gene matches: 5. Germline V gives CDR1 LGHNA, CDR2 YSLEER. The CDR3 length is 15 residues. This clonotype appeared many times. What it recognizes is unknown. Described time point: pre-sensitization, week 0. Regarding treatment: therapeutic diphenylcyclopropenone sensitization with weekly scalp DPC. Blood, whole and unfractionated, served as the source for total RNA extraction.

The input for sequencing was whole blood, taken in connection with sensitization to the hapten diphenylcyclopropenone (DPC). The sequence derives from a man in his forties or fifties with alopecia areata. Some clones in this sample may be carry-over from other donors' samples. This sequence joins TRBV4-3 and TRBJ2-5; TRBD1 matches at 8 bases. The CDR3 sequence is CASSQDGRGLETQYF. DNA of the CDR3: TGCGCCAGCAGCCAAGATGGCAGGGGGCTTGAGACCCAGTACTTC.